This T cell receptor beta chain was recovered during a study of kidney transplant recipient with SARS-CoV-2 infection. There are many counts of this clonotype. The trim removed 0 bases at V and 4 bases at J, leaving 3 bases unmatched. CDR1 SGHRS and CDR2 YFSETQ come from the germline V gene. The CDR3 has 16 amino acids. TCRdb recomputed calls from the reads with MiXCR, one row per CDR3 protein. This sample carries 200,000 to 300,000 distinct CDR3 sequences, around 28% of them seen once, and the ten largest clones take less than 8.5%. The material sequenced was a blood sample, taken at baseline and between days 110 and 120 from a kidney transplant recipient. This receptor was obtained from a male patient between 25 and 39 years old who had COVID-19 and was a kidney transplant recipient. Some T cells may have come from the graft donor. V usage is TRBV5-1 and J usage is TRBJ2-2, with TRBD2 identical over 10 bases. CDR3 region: CASSLGGTSATGELFF. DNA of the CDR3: TGCGCCAGCAGCTTGGGAGGGACTAGCGCCACCGGGGAGCTGTTTTTT.